A single T cell receptor beta chain is shown here with its context. Its antigen is not known. This CDR3 has 13 residues. Germline V gene lookup returns CDR1 MNHEY and CDR2 SMNVEV (reference sequence). Trimming stripped 5 bases from V and 3 bases from J, with 10 bases between. TCRdb analysed the 5' RACE reads with MiXCR anew, one entry per CDR3 protein. The table lists roughly 340,000 distinct CDR3 sequences, almost 4% of them singletons. These data belong to a study of T cells after yellow fever vaccination. Study outcomes and limitations: When the response was secondary, it was weaker but reached its peak faster, day 5 versus 15. Clonotypes shared by both compartments, CD4 and CD8, made up a small share. Re-detected after boosting: most primary clones, around 96% of CD4 and roughly 88% of CD8.

Sample: PBMCs, taken 5 days after the yellow fever booster vaccination. The chain couples TRBV27 to TRBJ2-5; possible D gene TRBD1, 5 bases. The receptor comes from a man aged 18 to 29 who received the YFV17D yellow fever vaccine. The CDR3 protein is CASSLTVKETQYF. CDR3 nucleotides: TGTGCCAGCAGTCTGACAGTAAAAGAGACCCAGTACTTC.